Each of the 26 T cell receptor beta chains below was sequenced from the same sample in a study of shared clonotypes between healthy human individuals. Some clones are missing from TCRdb's copy, which holds only in-frame ones; the method was immunoSEQ multiplex PCR. The table lists some 1.4 million clones, about 96% of them singletons. Sequencing was done on a sample of naive CD4+ T cells sorted from blood. The subset: CD45RA+ positively selected. All receptors derive from a man younger than 40 in good health.

The chain employs TRBV7-9 and TRBJ2-1; TRBD1 aligns across 10 bases. Per the germline V gene, CDR1 is SEHNR and CDR2 is FQNEAQ (reference sequence). Trimming took 0 bases from V and 5 from J; bases not matched to a gene: 4. The CDR3 contains 16 residues. The CDR3 DNA follows: TGTGCCAGCAGCTTAGCGGGAGGACAGGGGGACAATGAGCAGTTCTTC. It encodes CASSLAGGQGDNEQFF. The full variable domain, completed using reference TRBV7-9 and TRBJ2-1, is DTGVSQNPRHKITKRGQNVTFRCDPISEHNRLYWYRQTLGQGPEFLTYFQNEAQLEKSRLLSDRFSAERPKGSFSTLEIQRTEQGDSAMYLCASSLAGGQGDNEQFFGPGTRLTVL.

The chain combines TRBV29-1 with TRBJ2-1; TRBD2 matches 9 bases. Germline CDR1 is SQVTM and CDR2 is ANQGSEA. Unmatched junction bases numbered 5, after V lost 2 bases and J lost 6 bases. The CDR3 runs to 14 residues. The CDR3 loop reads CSVERLAGRNEQFF. Here the CDR3 DNA reads TGCAGCGTTGAACGGCTAGCGGGACGCAATGAGCAGTTCTTC.

This chain connects TRBV18 to TRBJ1-5; TRBD1 might be the D (5 bases). The CDR3 totals 12 residues. Germline loops: CDR1 KGHSH, CDR2 LQKENI. Trimming removed 3 bases from V and 13 bases from J, with 13 bases in between. In DNA form, the CDR3 reads TGTGCCAGCTCACCCGGGGCAGAAGTACAGCATTTT. As protein: CASSPGAEVQHF.

This clone was picked up one time. The V call is TRBV6-4, the J call TRBJ2-4; 7 nucleotides agree with TRBD1. Germline V gene sequence: CDR1 MRHNA, CDR2 SNTAGT. After removal of 10 bases from V and 0 bases from J, the junction contained 9 bases not matched to a gene. CDR3 length: 15 residues. In DNA, the CDR3 is TGTGCCAACCGACAGGGATTAGTAGCCAAAAACATTCAGTACTTC. Its protein product is CANRQGLVAKNIQYF.

The chain carries TRBV9 and TRBJ1-4, with 10 bases that match TRBD1. The CDR3 loop spans 14 amino acids. V lost 4 bases to trimming and J lost 6 bases; unmatched junction nucleotides: 3. Germline CDR1 is SGDLS and CDR2 is YYNGEE. This CDR3 is CASSFGTGDEKLFF. CDR3 DNA: TGTGCCAGCAGCTTCGGGACAGGGGATGAAAAACTGTTTTTT.

The CDR3 spells CASSRDGAADEQYF. The CDR3 DNA reads TGTGCCAGCAGTAGAGACGGGGCGGCTGACGAGCAGTACTTC. The chain recombines TRBV6-1 with TRBJ2-7; D might be TRBD1 or TRBD2, each matching 5 bases. The germline gives CDR1 MNHNS, CDR2 SASEGT. The length of the CDR3 is 14 residues. V was shortened by 5 bases and J by 5 bases, with 16 bases between the two germline ends.

The chain links TRBV6-1 to TRBJ1-3; 7 bases align to TRBD1. V was clipped by 6 bases and J by 2 bases; unmatched bases: 4. Germline V gene lookup returns CDR1 MNHNS and CDR2 SASEGT. This CDR3 has 14 amino acids. CDR3 nucleotide sequence: TGTGCCAGCAGCTCAGGACAGGCTGGAAACACCATATATTTT. Its translation is CASSSGQAGNTIYF.

The V call is TRBV9, the J call TRBJ1-3; 9 nucleotides align to TRBD1. V lost 4 bases, J lost 7 bases, and 6 bases stayed unmatched. Germline V lookup: CDR1 SGDLS, CDR2 YYNGEE. The length of the CDR3 is 14 residues. CDR3 nucleotides: TGTGCCAGCAGCAGAGGGACAGGGCGGAACACCATATATTTT. It translates to CASSRGTGRNTIYF.

This chain uses TRBV6-6 with TRBJ2-2, with no clear D. Germline assignment: CDR1 MNHNY and CDR2 SVGAGI (reference sequence). Deletions cut 4 bases from V and 4 bases from J, with 7 bases between. The CDR3 is 13 residues long. Here the CDR3 DNA reads TGTGCCAGCAGTTTTATTGGCACCGGGGAGCTGTTTTTT. It yields the protein CASSFIGTGELFF.

This chain connects TRBV7-9 to TRBJ1-5; D not certain. CDR3 length: 14 amino acids. V was pared by 4 bases and J by 3 bases, with 10 bases between. Looked up from germline, CDR1 is SEHNR and CDR2 is FQNEAQ (reference sequence). CDR3 in amino acids: CASSSDGFNQPQHF. The CDR3 DNA follows: TGTGCCAGCAGCTCGGACGGATTCAATCAGCCCCAGCATTTT.

The chain couples TRBV28 to TRBJ1-5; no definite D call. This CDR3 has 12 amino acids. V gave up 3 bases and J gave up 7 bases, with 7 bases separating them. Germline loops: CDR1 MDHEN, CDR2 SYDVKM. The CDR3 DNA sequence: TGTGCCAGCAGTTTTTCCCAACAGCCCCAGCATTTT. Translating gives CASSFSQQPQHF.

This chain links TRBV7-2 with TRBJ1-4; 7 bases agree with TRBD1. Unmatched junction bases numbered 7, after V lost 1 base and J lost 11 bases. The CDR3 loop spans 14 amino acids. Germline values: CDR1 SGHTA, CDR2 FQGNSA. This CDR3 is CASSLGGQFDKLFF. The CDR3 DNA sequence: TGTGCCAGCAGCTTAGGGGGACAGTTTGATAAACTGTTTTTT.

The V and J genes are TRBV5-6 and TRBJ1-2, with D possibly TRBD1 on 5 matching bases. With 6 bases removed from V and 6 bases from J, the gap between germline ends came to 24 bases. Germline values: CDR1 SGHDT, CDR2 YYEEEE. This CDR3 is built from 16 residues. This chain's CDR3 is CASKPIRAGNENGYTF. CDR3 nucleotides: TGTGCCAGCAAACCTATACGGGCAGGGAATGAGAATGGCTACACCTTC.

The chain couples TRBV4-1 to TRBJ1-5; D remains unclear. CDR3 length: 15 residues. V lost 0 bases, J lost 3 bases, and 9 bases lay in between. Germline CDR1 MGHRA, CDR2 YSYEKL. The CDR3 DNA sequence: TGCGCCAGCAGCCAAGATCTGTCAGACAATCAGCCCCAGCATTTT. This sequence encodes CASSQDLSDNQPQHF.

V is TRBV2 and J is TRBJ1-3; D uncertain. The CDR3 spans 15 residues. V was pared by 3 bases and J by 0 bases, with 9 bases between. From germline, CDR1 is SNHLY and CDR2 FYNNEI. Here the CDR3 DNA reads TGTGCCAGCAGTGAGTTAACAGTCTCTGGAAACACCATATATTTT. This encodes CASSELTVSGNTIYF.

The chain recombines TRBV27 with TRBJ2-3, with D possibly called TRBD1 or TRBD2 (5 bases each). Germline V CDR1 and CDR2: MNHEY, SMNVEV (reference sequence). Between the trimmed V and J ends, which lost 4 bases and 2 bases, there was a span of 10 bases. This CDR3 is built from 14 residues. CDR3 nucleotide sequence: TGTGCCAGCAGTTGGGGGAGCTACACAGATACGCAGTATTTT. Its translation is CASSWGSYTDTQYF.

The CDR3 region is CSVAGVGGVDTQYF. DNA for the CDR3: TGCAGCGTTGCGGGTGTAGGGGGAGTAGATACGCAGTATTTT. The chain uses TRBV29-1 and TRBJ2-3; D is perhaps TRBD1 (6 bases). Germline V gene lookup returns CDR1 SQVTM and CDR2 ANQGSEA. Trimming left V 4 bases short and J 5 bases short, with 16 bases between. The CDR3 runs 14 residues.

The chain combines TRBV19 with TRBJ2-1, with 8 bases matching TRBD2. V dropped 5 bases and J dropped 2; count of bases not matched to a gene: 2. Germline CDR1 and CDR2: LNHDA and SQIVND (reference sequence). The CDR3 runs to 14 residues. CDR3 sequence (DNA): TGTGCCAGTAGTGTAGCGGGAACCTACAATGAGCAGTTCTTC. It translates to CASSVAGTYNEQFF.

The chain uses TRBV7-9 and TRBJ2-7; D remains unclear. CDR3 length: 13 residues. V dropped 0 bases and J dropped 1 base, with 4 bases sitting between them. In germline, CDR1 is SEHNR, CDR2 FQNEAQ (reference sequence). This chain's CDR3 is CASSLARSYEQYF. For the CDR3, the DNA is TGTGCCAGCAGCTTAGCGCGATCCTACGAGCAGTACTTC. Full variable domain (outside the CDR3, taken from reference TRBV7-9 and TRBJ2-7): DTGVSQNPRHKITKRGQNVTFRCDPISEHNRLYWYRQTLGQGPEFLTYFQNEAQLEKSRLLSDRFSAERPKGSFSTLEIQRTEQGDSAMYLCASSLARSYEQYFGPGTRLTVT.

This chain joins TRBV6-5 and TRBJ2-7, with D possibly TRBD1 on 5 matching bases. Trimming removed 5 bases from V and 6 bases from J, with 8 bases in between. The germline V gene encodes CDR1 MNHEY and CDR2 SVGAGI. This CDR3 region has 11 residues. The CDR3 sequence: CASSLRAEQYF. The CDR3 DNA reads TGTGCCAGCAGTCTCAGGGCCGAGCAGTACTTC.

The chain links TRBV10-3 to TRBJ2-3; D is ambiguous. The CDR3 sequence is 14 residues long. CDR1 ENHRY and CDR2 SYGVKD come from the germline V gene. The V gene lost 9 bases and the J gene lost 0 bases, with 13 bases spanning the gap. The DNA for the CDR3 is TGTGCCATGAGCTCCAGCGCTAGCACAGATACGCAGTATTTT. This translates into CAMSSSASTDTQYF.

The chain employs TRBV5-4 and TRBJ2-2; TRBD1 matches at 7 bases. The CDR3 covers 15 residues. The germline V gene encodes CDR1 SGHNT and CDR2 YYREEE (reference sequence). V lost 5 bases to trimming and J lost 3 bases; unmatched junction nucleotides: 7. This CDR3 reads CASSLTGLDTGELFF. The CDR3 DNA is TGTGCCAGCAGTTTGACAGGGCTAGACACCGGGGAGCTGTTTTTT.

V and J are TRBV30 and TRBJ2-7; no clear D. The CDR3 runs 20 residues. Deletions cut 2 bases from V and 6 bases from J, with 35 bases between. Germline V gene data show CDR1 as GTSNPN and CDR2 as SVGIG (reference sequence). This CDR3 reads CAWSPGLWGHDRAPLGEQYF. For the CDR3, the DNA is TGTGCCTGGAGTCCCGGGCTTTGGGGTCATGACCGGGCCCCGTTGGGCGAGCAGTACTTC.

With regard to this clone: A read error may produce the germline difference seen at one junction end. Other DNA sequences in this sample translate to the same CDR3. CDR3 loop: CASSTGLANTGELFF. DNA for the CDR3: TGCGCCAGCAGCACGGGACTAGCGAATACCGGGGAGCTGTTTTTT. V gene TRBV5-1 combines with J gene TRBJ2-2, with 10 bases that match TRBD2. Germline CDR1 reads SGHRS; CDR2 reads YFSETQ. The length of the CDR3 is 15 residues. Drawing the rest from reference TRBV5-1 and TRBJ2-2, the complete variable domain is KAGVTQTPRYLIKTRGQQVTLSCSPISGHRSVSWYQQTPGQGLQFLFEYFSETQRNKGNFPGRFSGRQFSNSRSEMNVSTLELGDSALYLCASSTGLANTGELFFGEGSRLTVL.

CDR3 in DNA: TGTGCCAGCAGCCAAGATCGGGGGCTCAGCTATGGCTACACCTTC. Its translation: CASSQDRGLSYGYTF. This rearrangement joins TRBV4-2 to TRBJ1-2; TRBD1 might be the D (6 bases). There are 15 residues in the CDR3. CDR1 and CDR2 (germline): LGHNA, YNFKEQ. V was shortened by 0 bases and J by 4 bases, with 12 bases between the two germline ends.

The rearrangement links TRBV2 to TRBJ1-2; D is undetermined. Deletions cut 3 bases from V and 0 bases from J, with 17 bases between. CDR3 length: 17 residues. Germline lookup yields CDR1 SNHLY and CDR2 FYNNEI. The CDR3: CASSEPGRRRANYGYTF. The DNA for the CDR3 is TGTGCCAGCAGTGAGCCCGGACGGAGGAGAGCTAACTATGGCTACACCTTC.